This TCR beta chain stems from a study of molecular identifiers for immune sequencing clone quantification. This clonotype was seen ten or more times. TCRdb reprocessed the PCR reads with MiXCR, giving one entry per CDR3 protein. The sample carries approximately 500,000 distinct CDR3 sequences, about a fifth recorded once. Based on a CD8+CD4-CCR7+CD45RA+ profile, naive CD8 T cells were sorted. The CDR3 has 14 amino acids. With V trimmed by 1 base and J by 3 bases, 2 bases remained unmatched. The germline gives CDR1 SGHRS, CDR2 YFSETQ. Sequenced sample: naive CD8+ T cells from blood, with Jurkat cell RNA spiked in. Subset described: FACS-sorted CD8+CD4-CCR7+CD45RA+ naive T cells. This clonotype was obtained from a human donor in good health. Some libraries in this study had Jurkat cell RNA spiked in. V gene TRBV5-1 combines with J gene TRBJ1-1; 8 bases line up with TRBD1. The CDR3 is CASSLTGGYTEAFF. In DNA form, the CDR3 reads TGCGCCAGCAGCTTGACAGGGGGTTACACTGAAGCTTTCTTT.